The clone carrying this T cell receptor (beta chain) was seen just once. The data are from a study of blood T cell repertoires in COVID-19. Germline V gives CDR1 SGHVS, CDR2 FNYEAQ. The V segment lost 5 bases and the J segment 6 bases; nucleotides outside the gene matches: 7. This CDR3 has 15 residues. TCRdb's copy holds only in-frame clones and misses some; the assay was immunoSEQ multiplex PCR. This sample has about 80,000 clones, with 78% found just once. The gene calls are TRBV7-6 and TRBJ1-2, with TRBD1 identical over 12 bases. The sample consisted of peripheral blood. This receptor was identified in a human donor in a cohort sampled during active COVID-19. CDR3 sequence reads: CASSPAGQGADGYTF. As DNA, the CDR3 is TGTGCCAGCAGCCCAGCGGGACAGGGGGCTGATGGCTACACCTTC.